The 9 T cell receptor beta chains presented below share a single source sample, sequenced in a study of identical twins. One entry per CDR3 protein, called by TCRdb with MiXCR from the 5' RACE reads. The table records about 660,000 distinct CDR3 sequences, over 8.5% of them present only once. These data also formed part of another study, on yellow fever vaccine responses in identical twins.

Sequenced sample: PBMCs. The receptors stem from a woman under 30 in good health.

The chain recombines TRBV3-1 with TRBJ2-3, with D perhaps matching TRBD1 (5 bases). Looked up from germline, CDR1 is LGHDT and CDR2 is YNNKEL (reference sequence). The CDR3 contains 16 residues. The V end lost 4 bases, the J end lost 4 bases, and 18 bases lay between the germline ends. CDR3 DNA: TGTGCCAGCAGCCTACGGACACCAAAAGGCGCAGATACGCAGTATTTT. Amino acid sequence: CASSLRTPKGADTQYF.

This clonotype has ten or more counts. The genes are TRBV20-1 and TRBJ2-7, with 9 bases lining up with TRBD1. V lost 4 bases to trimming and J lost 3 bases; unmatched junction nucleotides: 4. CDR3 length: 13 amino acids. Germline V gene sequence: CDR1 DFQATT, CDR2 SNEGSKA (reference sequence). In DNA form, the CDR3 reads TGCAGTGCTACCGGACAGGGGCTCTACGAGCAGTACTTC. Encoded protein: CSATGQGLYEQYF.

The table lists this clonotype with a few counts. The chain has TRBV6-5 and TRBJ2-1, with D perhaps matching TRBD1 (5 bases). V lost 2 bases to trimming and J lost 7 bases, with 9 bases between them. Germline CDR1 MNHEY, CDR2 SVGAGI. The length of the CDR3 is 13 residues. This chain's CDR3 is CASSYDSGNEQFF. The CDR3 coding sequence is TGTGCCAGCAGTTACGACTCAGGGAATGAGCAGTTCTTC.

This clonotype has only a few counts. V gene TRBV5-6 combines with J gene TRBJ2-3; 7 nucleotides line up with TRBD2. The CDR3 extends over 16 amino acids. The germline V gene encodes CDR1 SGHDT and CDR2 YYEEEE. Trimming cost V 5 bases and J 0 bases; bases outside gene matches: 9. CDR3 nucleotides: TGTGCCAGCAGTGAGGCCGGGGGGTCGAGCACAGATACGCAGTATTTT. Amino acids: CASSEAGGSSTDTQYF.

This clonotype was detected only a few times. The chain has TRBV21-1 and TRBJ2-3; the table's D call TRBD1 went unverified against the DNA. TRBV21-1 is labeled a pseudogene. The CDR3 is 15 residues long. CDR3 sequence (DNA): TGTGCCAGCAGCAGCCCCTGCCGGTGGGCAGATACGCAGTATTTT. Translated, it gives CASSSPCRWADTQYF.

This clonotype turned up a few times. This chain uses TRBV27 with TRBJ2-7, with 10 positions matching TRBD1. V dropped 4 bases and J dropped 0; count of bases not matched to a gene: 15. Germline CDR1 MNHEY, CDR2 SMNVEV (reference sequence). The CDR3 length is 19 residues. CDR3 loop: CASSSLFRDRGLSSYEQYF. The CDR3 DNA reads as TGTGCCAGCAGTTCCTTATTCCGGGACAGGGGCCTAAGCTCCTACGAGCAGTACTTC.

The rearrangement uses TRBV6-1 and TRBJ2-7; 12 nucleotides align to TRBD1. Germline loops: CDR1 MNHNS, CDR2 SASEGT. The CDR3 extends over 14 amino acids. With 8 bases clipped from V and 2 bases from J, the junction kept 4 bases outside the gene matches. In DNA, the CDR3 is TGTGCCAGCGTAGGGACAGGGGGCCCCTACGAGCAGTACTTC. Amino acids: CASVGTGGPYEQYF.

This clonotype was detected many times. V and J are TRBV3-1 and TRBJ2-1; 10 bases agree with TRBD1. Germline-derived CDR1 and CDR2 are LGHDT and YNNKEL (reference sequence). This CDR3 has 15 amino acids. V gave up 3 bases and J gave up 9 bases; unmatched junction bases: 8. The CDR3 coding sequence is TGTGCCAGCAGCCACCGCGGACAGGGGGATTCTGAGCAGTTCTTC. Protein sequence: CASSHRGQGDSEQFF.

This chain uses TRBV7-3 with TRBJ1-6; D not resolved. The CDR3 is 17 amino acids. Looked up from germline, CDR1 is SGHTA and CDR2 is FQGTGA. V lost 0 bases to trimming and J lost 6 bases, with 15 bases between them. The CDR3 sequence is CASSLTASRAGNSPLHF. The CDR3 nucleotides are TGTGCCAGCAGCTTAACCGCTTCGAGGGCCGGTAATTCACCCCTCCACTTT.